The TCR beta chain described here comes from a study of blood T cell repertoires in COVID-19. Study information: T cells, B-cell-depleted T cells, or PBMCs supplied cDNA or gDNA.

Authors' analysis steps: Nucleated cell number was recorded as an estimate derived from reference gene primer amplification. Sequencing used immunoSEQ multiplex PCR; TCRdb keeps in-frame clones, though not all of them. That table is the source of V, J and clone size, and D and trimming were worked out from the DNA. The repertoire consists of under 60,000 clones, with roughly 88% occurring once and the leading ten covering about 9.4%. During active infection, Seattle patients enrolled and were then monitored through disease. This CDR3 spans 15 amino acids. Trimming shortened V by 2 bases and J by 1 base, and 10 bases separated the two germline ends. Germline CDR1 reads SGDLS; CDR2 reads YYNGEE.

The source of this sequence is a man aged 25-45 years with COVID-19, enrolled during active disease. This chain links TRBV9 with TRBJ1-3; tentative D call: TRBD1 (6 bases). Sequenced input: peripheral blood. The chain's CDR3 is CASSVLTGSGNTIYF. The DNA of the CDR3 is TGTGCCAGCAGCGTTTTAACAGGGTCTGGAAACACCATATATTTT.